The 32 T cell receptor beta chains below come from one sample, sequenced in a study of T cells in Graves' hyperthyroidism and ophthalmopathy. RNA transcripts were the template for amplifying TCR beta CDR3 regions. First-round RT-PCR of the TCR CDR3 relied on the HTBI primer set. One entry per CDR3 protein, called by TCRdb with MiXCR from the multiplex PCR reads. The sample shows around 440,000 distinct CDR3 sequences, about 15% of them seen only once. The sequenced sample consisted of blood. Every receptor here comes from a woman aged 18-29 years with Graves' hyperthyroidism.

This clonotype was observed at least ten times. The chain is built from TRBV7-2 and TRBJ2-3; 7 bases agree with TRBD2. V lost 2 bases to trimming and J lost 6 bases; unmatched junction nucleotides: 8. Looked up from germline, CDR1 is SGHTA and CDR2 is FQGNSA. The CDR3 has 15 residues. CDR3 in amino acids: CASSLRGDVTDTQYF. CDR3 nucleotides: TGTGCCAGCAGCTTACGGGGGGATGTGACGGATACGCAGTATTTT.

This clonotype has a count of ten or more. The chain is built from TRBV18 and TRBJ2-5; the D gene is possibly TRBD2 (5 bases). The CDR3 has 15 residues. V was shortened by 0 bases and J by 0 bases, with 8 bases between the two germline ends. Germline values: CDR1 KGHSH, CDR2 LQKENI. The CDR3 sequence: CASSPPGGYQETQYF. The CDR3 coding sequence is TGTGCCAGCTCACCACCTGGAGGATACCAAGAGACCCAGTACTTC.

This clonotype was counted ten times or more. The chain couples TRBV7-9 to TRBJ1-4; D is ambiguous. V lost 5 bases to trimming and J lost 8 bases, with 18 bases between them. CDR1 is SEHNR, CDR2 FQNEAQ, per germline (reference sequence). The CDR3 is 15 residues long. The CDR3 spells CASSNREQEGEKLFF. The CDR3 region has the DNA TGTGCCAGCAGCAACCGGGAACAAGAAGGGGAAAAACTGTTTTTT.

This clonotype was seen ten or more times. The rearrangement joins TRBV11-3 to TRBJ2-1; 7 bases line up with TRBD1. V gave up 0 bases and J gave up 4 bases; unmatched junction bases: 3. CDR1 and CDR2 from the germline V gene are SGHNT and YENEEA. The CDR3 runs to 15 residues. CDR3 sequence: CASSLDGTAYNEQFF. The CDR3 coding sequence is TGTGCCAGCAGCTTAGACGGGACAGCTTACAATGAGCAGTTCTTC.

This clonotype was observed at least ten times. J is TRBJ2-4 and V is TRBV7-9; D remains ambiguous. V lost 8 bases to trimming and J lost 6 bases, with 8 bases between them. There are 11 residues in the CDR3. Per the germline V gene, CDR1 is SEHNR and CDR2 is FQNEAQ (reference sequence). This CDR3 reads CASEARNIQYF. The CDR3 nucleotides read TGTGCCAGCGAGGCGAGAAACATTCAGTACTTC.

This clonotype was seen a few times. At one end the junction does not follow the germline gene, possibly because of a read error. DNA of the CDR3: TGTGCCACCAGTAAAACGGGGGGTCATAGCACAGATACGCAGTATTTT. As protein: CATSKTGGHSTDTQYF. V is TRBV2 and J is TRBJ2-3; 7 bases are shared with TRBD2. There are 16 residues in the CDR3. Germline lookup yields CDR1 SNHLY and CDR2 FYNNEI.

This clonotype was counted ten times or more. The rearrangement uses TRBV12-3 or TRBV12-4 and TRBJ2-7; the D gene is possibly TRBD2 (6 bases). This CDR3 has 15 amino acids. V was pared by 8 bases and J by 2 bases, with 19 bases between. The CDR3 sequence is CASGRPGLATYEQYF. In nucleotides, the CDR3 is TGTGCCAGCGGTAGACCGGGACTCGCAACCTACGAGCAGTACTTC.

This clonotype was recorded a few times. A read error may explain this, as a much larger clone is one base away. The chain combines TRBV3-1 with TRBJ1-5, with TRBD1 as a possible D gene (6 bases). Looked up from germline, CDR1 is LGHDT and CDR2 is YNNKEL (reference sequence). This CDR3 region has 15 residues. The CDR3 sequence is CASSPSGGLNQPKHF. As DNA, the CDR3 is TGTGCCAGCAGCCCGAGTGGGGGCCTCAATCAGCCCAAGCATTTT.

There are many counts of this clonotype. CDR3 bases: TGCAGTGCTAGAACGGGACTAGCGGGATCCTACGAGCAGTACTTC. This translates into CSARTGLAGSYEQYF. V usage is TRBV20-1 and J usage is TRBJ2-7; 13 bases agree with TRBD2. V lost 2 bases to trimming and J lost 1 base; unmatched junction nucleotides: 2. The CDR3 extends over 15 amino acids. Germline CDR1 reads DFQATT; CDR2 reads SNEGSKA (reference sequence).

This clonotype was seen ten or more times. The CDR3 DNA is TGTGCCAGCAGCCCAGGAAGGGGGAACACTGAAGCTTTCTTT. Protein: CASSPGRGNTEAFF. The chain combines TRBV27 with TRBJ1-1; D may be TRBD1 (5 bases). Germline V gene lookup returns CDR1 MNHEY and CDR2 SMNVEV (reference sequence). Trimming took off 6 bases at V and 1 base at J, with 12 bases between the two ends. The CDR3 has 14 residues.

This clonotype has a handful of counts. The CDR3 protein is CASSLVGRRIVGELFF. DNA of the CDR3: TGTGCCAGCAGCTTAGTTGGTAGGAGGATTGTCGGGGAGCTGTTTTTT. V usage is TRBV11-2 and J usage is TRBJ2-2; weak D call: TRBD2 (5 bases). V was shortened by 1 base and J by 7 bases, with 16 bases between the two germline ends. The CDR3 has 16 residues. CDR1 and CDR2 from the germline V gene are SGHAT and FQNNGV.

In the case of this clonotype: A much larger clone lies a single base off, so this may be a read error. J is TRBJ2-7 and V is TRBV9; D is undetermined. Germline V gives CDR1 SGDLS, CDR2 YYNGEE. CDR3 size: 13 residues. This CDR3 is CASSLRRLDEQHF. The DNA for the CDR3 is TGTGCCAGCAGCTTACGGAGACTCGACGAGCAGCACTTC.

The table lists this clonotype with a few counts. The V and J genes are TRBV29-1 and TRBJ1-1; 8 bases match TRBD1. Germline V lookup: CDR1 SQVTM, CDR2 ANQGSEA. CDR3 length: 12 residues. V shed 7 bases and J 5 bases; nucleotides not matched to a gene: 6. As DNA, the CDR3 is TGCAGCGGGATGACAGGGGCAACTGAAGCTTTCTTT. Protein sequence: CSGMTGATEAFF.

This clonotype was counted at least ten times. Here the CDR3 DNA reads TGTGCCAGCAGTACCCGCAGGGGATACTCCTACGAGCAGTACTTC. Residues: CASSTRRGYSYEQYF. The chain carries TRBV27 and TRBJ2-7; possible D gene TRBD1, 6 bases. This CDR3 is 15 amino acids long. Trimming took 5 bases from V and 0 from J, leaving 14 bases between them. Germline values: CDR1 MNHEY, CDR2 SMNVEV (reference sequence).

In its sample, this clonotype was seen many times. V and J are TRBV5-1 and TRBJ1-3; TRBD1 matches at 10 bases. The CDR3 is 15 amino acids. Germline V lookup: CDR1 SGHRS, CDR2 YFSETQ. Trimming removed 5 bases from V and 1 base from J; junction bases left unmatched: 3. CDR3 DNA: TGCGCCAGCAGGACGGGACAGGGGTCTGGAAACACCATATATTTT. Encoded protein: CASRTGQGSGNTIYF.

This clonotype was seen more than once but under ten times. V is TRBV28 and J is TRBJ1-3; TRBD1 agrees at 7 bases. This CDR3 contains 16 residues. V shed 0 bases, J shed 4 bases, and the junction held 6 bases outside the gene matches. Germline V gives CDR1 MDHEN, CDR2 SYDVKM. The CDR3 reads CASSLWATGKGNTIYF. As DNA, the CDR3 is TGTGCCAGCAGTTTATGGGCGACAGGGAAAGGAAACACCATATATTTT.

This clonotype occurred a few times. The V call is TRBV4-1, the J call TRBJ2-3; D might be TRBD2 (5 bases). Germline loops: CDR1 MGHRA, CDR2 YSYEKL. CDR3 length: 16 amino acids. Trimming cost V 4 bases and J 2 bases, with 16 bases left between them. The CDR3 sequence is CASSPHSRGNTDTQYF. The DNA of the CDR3 is TGCGCCAGCAGCCCCCATTCAAGAGGGAACACAGATACGCAGTATTTT.

The chain has TRBV20-1 and TRBJ1-1; no definite D call. The V and J ends lost 2 bases and 4 bases respectively, with 8 bases between them. This CDR3 comprises 12 residues. Per germline, CDR1 DFQATT and CDR2 SNEGSKA (reference sequence). As DNA, the CDR3 is TGCAGTGCTAGACCGGACCTCACTGAAGCTTTCTTT. This codes for CSARPDLTEAFF.

This clonotype was counted many times. V and J are TRBV27 and TRBJ1-3; TRBD1 agrees at 9 bases. The CDR3 totals 16 residues. Germline assignment: CDR1 MNHEY and CDR2 SMNVEV (reference sequence). V was pared by 5 bases and J by 4 bases, with 9 bases of the junction left unmatched. The chain's CDR3 is CASSPGTGHGGNTIYF. The CDR3 bases are TGTGCCAGCAGTCCGGGGACAGGGCATGGAGGAAACACCATATATTTT.

This clonotype was recorded a few times. This chain joins TRBV7-6 and TRBJ2-5; D not resolved. V was cut by 5 bases and J by 2 bases, with 15 bases left in between. The CDR3 has 15 residues. Germline lookup yields CDR1 SGHVS and CDR2 FNYEAQ. The CDR3 DNA reads TGTGCCAGCAGCGCGCAAAGACTGGGGCAAGAGACCCAGTACTTC. Amino acids: CASSAQRLGQETQYF.

The V gene is TRBV29-1, the J gene TRBJ2-4, with D perhaps matching TRBD1 (5 bases). Germline assignment: CDR1 SQVTM and CDR2 ANQGSEA. V was clipped by 1 base and J by 6 bases, with 10 bases between them. This CDR3 contains 13 residues. The CDR3 region is CSVEVVQGNIQYF. In DNA, the CDR3 is TGCAGCGTTGAAGTTGTTCAGGGAAACATTCAGTACTTC.

This clonotype showed up many times. This sequence joins TRBV29-1 and TRBJ2-7; 9 nucleotides agree with TRBD2. The CDR3 runs 13 residues. With 5 bases clipped from V and 3 bases from J, the junction kept 5 bases outside the gene matches. Per germline, CDR1 SQVTM and CDR2 ANQGSEA. The CDR3 is CSVLLAGFYEQYF. The CDR3 DNA follows: TGCAGCGTTCTGCTAGCGGGGTTCTACGAGCAGTACTTC.

At least ten counts were recorded for this clonotype. This sequence joins TRBV5-1 and TRBJ1-1, with a tentative D call TRBD1 (5 bases). With 4 bases removed from V and 5 bases from J, the gap between germline ends came to 15 bases. The CDR3 consists of 14 residues. Germline CDR1 is SGHRS and CDR2 is YFSETQ. In DNA, the CDR3 is TGCGCCAGCAGCGCCGGGGGGGAGTCTACTGAAGCTTTCTTT. Translating it yields CASSAGGESTEAFF.

In its sample, this clonotype was seen many times. This chain links TRBV11-2 with TRBJ2-1, with 8 bases identical to TRBD1. Germline trimming cut 5 bases from V and 3 bases from J; bases unmatched to any gene: 9. The CDR3 spans 16 residues. Per germline, CDR1 SGHAT and CDR2 FQNNGV. CDR3 sequence reads: CASSTPPDRDYNEQFF. CDR3 in DNA: TGTGCCAGCAGCACTCCCCCGGACAGGGACTACAATGAGCAGTTCTTC.

This clonotype was seen many times. V and J are TRBV11-2 and TRBJ2-2, with D perhaps matching TRBD2 (7 bases). This CDR3 contains 17 residues. Looked up from germline, CDR1 is SGHAT and CDR2 is FQNNGV. Trimming left V 5 bases short and J 3 bases short, with 19 bases between. The CDR3 spells CASSIWGGREDTGELFF. The CDR3 bases are TGTGCCAGCAGCATCTGGGGGGGCAGGGAGGACACCGGGGAGCTGTTTTTT.

This clonotype has just a few counts. This rearrangement joins TRBV6-1 to TRBJ1-5; 7 bases line up with TRBD1. From germline, CDR1 is MNHNS and CDR2 SASEGT. The CDR3 is 13 residues long. After removal of 10 bases from V and 7 bases from J, the junction contained 10 bases not matched to a gene. The CDR3: CATSGTVDQPQHF. DNA of the CDR3: TGTGCCACCTCAGGGACAGTAGACCAGCCCCAGCATTTT.

DNA of the CDR3: TGTGCCAGTAGCGCGGGACAGAACTCCTACAATGAGCAGTTCTTC. Translating it yields CASSAGQNSYNEQFF. The chain recombines TRBV19 with TRBJ2-1; D may be TRBD1 (7 bases). The CDR3 runs to 15 residues. The V end was cut by 6 bases, the J end by 0 bases, with 12 bases between. In germline, CDR1 is LNHDA, CDR2 SQIVND (reference sequence).

CDR3 loop: CASSLGDRAEAFF. The DNA of the CDR3 is TGTGCCAGCAGCTTAGGGGACAGGGCTGAAGCTTTCTTT. This rearrangement joins TRBV5-5 to TRBJ1-1; 9 nucleotides agree with TRBD1. Germline V gene lookup returns CDR1 SGHKS and CDR2 YYEKEE (reference sequence). CDR3 size: 13 residues. With 2 bases clipped from V and 6 bases from J, the junction kept 2 bases outside the gene matches.

As regards this clonotype: One end of the junction fails to match germline, which may point to a read error. The chain employs TRBV14 and TRBJ1-1; the D gene is possibly TRBD1 (5 bases). Germline V gene sequence: CDR1 SGHDN, CDR2 FVKESK. CDR3 size: 16 residues. The CDR3: CASSQVRGSMNTEVFF. In nucleotides, the CDR3 is TGTGCCAGCAGCCAAGTAAGGGGATCCATGAACACTGAAGTTTTCTTT. The whole variable domain, remainder taken from reference TRBV14 and TRBJ1-1, is EAGVTQFPSHSVIEKGQTVTLRCDPISGHDNLYWYRRVMGKEIKFLLHFVKESKQDESGMPNNRFLAERTGGTYSTLKVQPAELEDSGVYFCASSQVRGSMNTEVFFGQGTRLTVV.

At least ten counts were recorded for this clonotype. The chain couples TRBV6-6 to TRBJ2-7; no clear D gene. Trimming removed 0 bases from V and 4 bases from J, with 16 bases in between. Germline CDR1 is MNHNY and CDR2 is SVGAGI (reference sequence). The CDR3 is 16 residues long. Here the CDR3 DNA reads TGTGCCAGCAGTTACTCGTCAATCGGGCCTGCTTACGAGCAGTACTTC. It translates to CASSYSSIGPAYEQYF.

This clonotype turned up a few times. The gene calls are TRBV19 and TRBJ1-1; possible D gene TRBD1, 5 bases. V gave up 7 bases and J gave up 1 base, with 19 bases separating them. Germline CDR1 LNHDA, CDR2 SQIVND (reference sequence). This CDR3 contains 16 residues. CDR3: CASNVGQGNRNTEAFF. CDR3 DNA sequence: TGTGCCAGTAATGTGGGGCAGGGTAACAGGAACACTGAAGCTTTCTTT.

This clonotype has ten or more counts. This chain connects TRBV5-1 to TRBJ1-2, with D hard to call. This CDR3 region has 14 residues. Per the germline V gene, CDR1 is SGHRS and CDR2 is YFSETQ. The V end was cut by 0 bases, the J end by 0 bases, with 6 bases between. In DNA, the CDR3 is TGCGCCAGCAGCTTGGGGGAACCTAACTATGGCTACACCTTC. This encodes CASSLGEPNYGYTF. Combining the CDR3 with reference TRBV5-1 and TRBJ1-2 gives the whole variable domain KAGVTQTPRYLIKTRGQQVTLSCSPISGHRSVSWYQQTPGQGLQFLFEYFSETQRNKGNFPGRFSGRQFSNSRSEMNVSTLELGDSALYLCASSLGEPNYGYTFGSGTRLTVV.